Presented here are 30 T cell receptor beta chains from one specimen sequenced in a study of PD-1 blockade in classical Hodgkin lymphoma. Measured with immunoSEQ multiplex PCR; TCRdb has only the in-frame clones, and not every one. This table holds fewer than 45,000 clones, roughly 65% found once. Time point here: cycle 4 day 1 (C4D1), after 6 weeks of nivolumab. Each of the patients experienced relapse following autologous stem cell transplantation, and their brentuximab vedotin exposure differed. The sequenced sample was peripheral blood mononuclear cells (PBMCs), obtained before the fourth cycle of nivolumab. The receptors derive from a human donor with classical Hodgkin lymphoma.

The V call is TRBV28, the J call TRBJ2-2; possibly TRBD2 for D (6 bases). Germline CDR1 is MDHEN and CDR2 is SYDVKM. This CDR3 is 15 amino acids long. The V gene lost 6 bases and the J gene lost 5 bases, with 16 bases spanning the gap. The CDR3 nucleotides are TGTGCCAGCAGGCCTGGGAGGACATTGACCGGGGAGCTGTTTTTT. This codes for CASRPGRTLTGELFF.

The V call is TRBV4-1, the J call TRBJ2-5; 9 bases agree with TRBD1. The CDR3 loop spans 15 amino acids. The ends lost 4 bases at V and 3 bases at J; junction bases unmatched: 6. Germline V CDR1 and CDR2: MGHRA, YSYEKL. The CDR3 nucleotides read TGCGCCAGCAGCCGACAGGGGGTTTGGGAAGAGACCCAGTACTTC. Translation: CASSRQGVWEETQYF.

This clone was seen a single time. This chain links TRBV27 with TRBJ2-5, with a tentative D call TRBD1 (5 bases). This CDR3 is built from 14 residues. V lost 8 bases and J lost 5, with 18 bases in between. CDR1 is MNHEY, CDR2 SMNVEV, per germline (reference sequence). This CDR3 reads CASQRSGFRETQYF. The CDR3 DNA reads TGTGCCAGCCAAAGATCAGGGTTCCGGGAGACCCAGTACTTC.

This clone was picked up a small number of times. This chain uses TRBV30 with TRBJ1-1; D uncertain. V was pared by 0 bases and J by 4 bases, with 9 bases between. Germline CDR1 reads GTSNPN; CDR2 reads SVGIG (reference sequence). The CDR3 spans 13 residues. CDR3 bases: TGTGCCTGGAGTGTCTCCAGGTCCACTGAAGCTTTCTTT. Translating it yields CAWSVSRSTEAFF.

The chain couples TRBV18 to TRBJ1-3; D gene ambiguous. Trimming removed 3 bases at V and 4 bases at J, with 19 bases between. Germline V gene data show CDR1 as KGHSH and CDR2 as LQKENI. This CDR3 is 17 amino acids long. Here the CDR3 DNA reads TGTGCCAGCTCACCTATTAGAACCTTAACCGAGGGAAACACCATATATTTT. It is translated as CASSPIRTLTEGNTIYF.

This rearrangement joins TRBV5-6 to TRBJ1-2; TRBD1 is a possible D gene (6 bases). Trimming left V 6 bases short and J 4 bases short, with 19 bases between. The CDR3 is 15 amino acids. Germline V gene data show CDR1 as SGHDT and CDR2 as YYEEEE. CDR3 sequence reads: CASTLGGPGAYGYTF. The CDR3 DNA is TGTGCCAGCACCCTAGGGGGACCGGGTGCCTATGGCTACACCTTC.

The gene calls are TRBV28 and TRBJ1-2, with D tentatively TRBD1 (6 bases). The germline gives CDR1 MDHEN, CDR2 SYDVKM. The CDR3 sequence is 15 residues long. Trimming stripped 5 bases from V and 4 bases from J, with 17 bases between. The CDR3 loop reads CASSDPTGQPYGYTF. DNA of the CDR3: TGTGCCAGCAGTGACCCGACAGGCCAACCCTATGGCTACACCTTC.

V and J are TRBV18 and TRBJ2-4, with 13 bases that match TRBD2. The germline V gene encodes CDR1 KGHSH and CDR2 LQKENI. The V and J ends lost 3 bases and 2 bases, in that order; junction bases with no gene match: 10. The CDR3 extends over 19 amino acids. CDR3 sequence reads: CASSPTGTSGISTKNIQYF. CDR3 DNA: TGTGCCAGCTCACCGACCGGGACTAGCGGGATAAGCACCAAAAACATTCAGTACTTC.

CDR3 protein: CASSSRHTRQVGELFF. CDR3 DNA sequence: TGTGCCAGCAGTTCGCGACATACAAGGCAGGTCGGGGAGCTGTTTTTT. The V call is TRBV28, the J call TRBJ2-2; no clear D gene. The ends were cut back, 4 bases at V and 7 bases at J, with 19 bases in the middle. The germline gives CDR1 MDHEN, CDR2 SYDVKM. This CDR3 region has 16 residues. The full variable domain, rest sourced from reference TRBV28 and TRBJ2-2, is DVKVTQSSRYLVKRTGEKVFLECVQDMDHENMFWYRQDPGLGLRLIYFSYDVKMKEKGDIPEGYSVSREKKERFSLILESASTNQTSMYLCASSSRHTRQVGELFFGEGSRLTVL.

The V gene is TRBV10-2, the J gene TRBJ2-5, with D maybe TRBD2 (5 bases). The length of the CDR3 is 13 residues. Germline CDR1 reads WSHSY; CDR2 reads SAAADI. Trimming removed 6 bases from V and 1 base from J, with 9 bases in between. As DNA, the CDR3 is TGCGCCAGCAGAAACGGGGTCCAAGAGACCCAGTACTTC. Its protein product is CASRNGVQETQYF.

As for this clone: At one of its ends the junction is not consistent with the germline gene, which may arise from a read error. The chain is built from TRBV6-6 and TRBJ2-7, with 10 bases lining up with TRBD1. CDR3 length: 15 amino acids. Germline assignment: CDR1 MNHNY and CDR2 SVGAGI (reference sequence). CDR3 region: CASSSAGGTGVPRDF. CDR3 nucleotides: TGTGCCAGCAGTTCAGCCGGTGGGACAGGGGTCCCTCGAGACTTC.

The V and J genes are TRBV10-3 and TRBJ1-3, with 8 bases aligning to TRBD1. The length of the CDR3 is 15 residues. With V trimmed by 6 bases and J by 0 bases, 4 bases remained unmatched. From germline, CDR1 is ENHRY and CDR2 SYGVKD. The CDR3 region has the DNA TGTGCCATCAGCCCGGGACAGGACTCTGGAAACACCATATATTTT. Protein product: CAISPGQDSGNTIYF.

The rearrangement links TRBV10-1 to TRBJ2-7; D unresolved. This CDR3 has 15 amino acids. Trimming cost V 5 bases and J 4 bases, with 18 bases left between them. The germline V gene encodes CDR1 WNHNN and CDR2 SYGVQD (reference sequence). In DNA form, the CDR3 reads TGCGCCAGCAGTAGAGATTTAGGGTCATTGTACGAGCAGTACTTC. It translates to CASSRDLGSLYEQYF.

The gene calls are TRBV5-1 and TRBJ2-3; maybe TRBD1 (5 bases). The CDR3 length is 14 residues. Trimming removed 0 bases at V and 3 bases at J, with 8 bases between. Germline CDR1 is SGHRS and CDR2 is YFSETQ. CDR3 in amino acids: CASSLEGWTDTQYF. Written as DNA, the CDR3 is TGCGCCAGCAGCTTGGAGGGGTGGACAGATACGCAGTATTTT. Full variable domain (remainder filled in from reference TRBV5-1 and TRBJ2-3): KAGVTQTPRYLIKTRGQQVTLSCSPISGHRSVSWYQQTPGQGLQFLFEYFSETQRNKGNFPGRFSGRQFSNSRSEMNVSTLELGDSALYLCASSLEGWTDTQYFGPGTRLTVL.

The CDR3 protein is CASSSFRYRHSNEKLFF. The CDR3 DNA reads TGTGCCAGCAGCTCCTTTCGGTACAGGCACTCTAATGAAAAACTGTTTTTT. V and J are TRBV11-2 and TRBJ1-4, with D possibly matching TRBD1 (5 bases). Germline assignment: CDR1 SGHAT and CDR2 FQNNGV. The CDR3 contains 17 residues. The V and J ends lost 4 bases and 3 bases respectively, with 18 bases between them.

The chain is built from TRBV27 and TRBJ2-7; D gene ambiguous. V shed 1 base and J shed 3 bases, with 7 bases lying between them. The CDR3 spans 13 residues. Germline V lookup: CDR1 MNHEY, CDR2 SMNVEV (reference sequence). Here the CDR3 DNA reads TGTGCCAGCAGTTTATTACTGGGCTACGAGCAGTACTTC. Translating gives CASSLLLGYEQYF.

This clone occurred many times. The genes are TRBV9 and TRBJ2-5; 9 bases agree with TRBD1. This CDR3 comprises 15 residues. V lost 4 bases to trimming and J lost 0 bases; unmatched junction nucleotides: 4. Germline CDR1 and CDR2: SGDLS and YYNGEE. This CDR3 is CASSFRDRDQETQYF. DNA of the CDR3: TGTGCCAGCAGCTTCCGGGACAGGGACCAAGAGACCCAGTACTTC.

This chain connects TRBV29-1 to TRBJ1-2; D ambiguous. Germline lookup yields CDR1 SQVTM and CDR2 ANQGSEA. The CDR3 is made up of 15 amino acids. V shed 0 bases and J shed 4 bases, with 15 bases lying between them. The CDR3 bases are TGCAGCGTTGAAGAGCGTGTGACATGGCTCTATGGCTACACCTTC. It yields the protein CSVEERVTWLYGYTF.

This clone appeared a few times. The chain couples TRBV18 to TRBJ2-7; D perhaps matches TRBD1 (6 bases). The ends were cut back, 6 bases at V and 5 bases at J, with 14 bases in the middle. The CDR3 consists of 13 residues. Germline assignment: CDR1 KGHSH and CDR2 LQKENI. The DNA for the CDR3 is TGTGCCAGCTCCCGGACAGTTCGCAACGAGCAGTACTTC. Encoded protein: CASSRTVRNEQYF.

The rearrangement links TRBV6-1 to TRBJ2-7, with D perhaps matching TRBD2 (7 bases). Germline assignment: CDR1 MNHNS and CDR2 SASEGT. This CDR3 region has 14 residues. Trimming took off 8 bases at V and 6 bases at J, with 20 bases between the two ends. Here the CDR3 reads CASRGRGRDGEQYF. The CDR3 bases are TGTGCCAGCCGAGGGCGGGGGCGTGATGGCGAGCAGTACTTC.

This clone was observed once. The chain joins TRBV6-1 to TRBJ1-5; possible D gene TRBD1, 5 bases. The CDR3 loop spans 14 amino acids. The V gene's germline CDR1 is MNHNS and CDR2 SASEGT. V shed 2 bases and J shed 6 bases, with 11 bases lying between them. The CDR3: CASSERGPGQPQHF. Written as DNA, the CDR3 is TGTGCCAGCAGTGAAAGGGGCCCGGGTCAGCCCCAGCATTTT.

By share of the sample, this clone is medium-sized. V usage is TRBV25-1 and J usage is TRBJ2-5; TRBD1 aligns across 11 bases. The CDR3 contains 15 residues. Germline V gene sequence: CDR1 MGHDK, CDR2 SYGVNS. V shed 6 bases and J 7 bases; nucleotides not matched to a gene: 10. This CDR3 reads CASSAGTGGTGTQYF. Written as DNA, the CDR3 is TGTGCCAGCAGCGCCGGGACAGGGGGGACGGGGACCCAGTACTTC.

The V call is TRBV7-2, the J call TRBJ1-1; D uncertain. The V end lost 1 base, the J end lost 0 bases, and 12 bases lay between the germline ends. The germline V gene has CDR1 SGHTA and CDR2 FQGNSA. This CDR3 comprises 16 residues. CDR3 sequence: CASSLGLGRLNTEAFF. CDR3 coding DNA: TGTGCCAGCAGCTTAGGACTGGGTCGGCTGAACACTGAAGCTTTCTTT. The full variable domain, rest sourced from reference TRBV7-2 and TRBJ1-1, is GAGVSQSPSNKVTEKGKDVELRCDPISGHTALYWYRQSLGQGLEFLIYFQGNSAPDKSGLPSDRFSAERTGGSVSTLTIQRTQQEDSAVYLCASSLGLGRLNTEAFFGQGTRLTVV.

This rearrangement joins TRBV5-6 to TRBJ1-1; tentative D call: TRBD1 (6 bases). V was cut by 0 bases and J by 4 bases, with 13 bases left in between. CDR3 length equals 15 residues. CDR1 is SGHDT and CDR2 is YYEEEE in the germline V gene. CDR3 sequence reads: CASSLARGLGTEAFF. CDR3 DNA sequence: TGTGCCAGCAGCTTGGCCCGGGGGCTGGGCACTGAAGCTTTCTTT.

The V gene is TRBV9, the J gene TRBJ1-4; no reliable D call. The ends were cut back, 0 bases at V and 0 bases at J, with 9 bases in the middle. This CDR3 is built from 16 residues. The germline V gene has CDR1 SGDLS and CDR2 YYNGEE. The CDR3 sequence is CASSVEDRATNEKLFF. Here the CDR3 DNA reads TGTGCCAGCAGCGTAGAGGATAGAGCAACTAATGAAAAACTGTTTTTT.

The chain links TRBV7-9 to TRBJ2-3, with 8 nucleotides matching TRBD1. V lost 5 bases and J lost 2; bases outside the gene matches: 6. Germline CDR1 reads SEHNR; CDR2 reads FQNEAQ (reference sequence). CDR3 length: 15 amino acids. The CDR3 loop is CASSLPRGPTDTQYF. CDR3 DNA: TGTGCCAGCAGCCTTCCCAGGGGGCCCACAGATACGCAGTATTTT.

This clone was detected once. V is TRBV10-3 and J is TRBJ1-5; no clear D. V was trimmed by 10 bases and J by 10 bases, leaving 17 bases between them. Per the germline V gene, CDR1 is ENHRY and CDR2 is SYGVKD. This CDR3 is built from 12 residues. DNA for the CDR3: TGTGCCACTCGACCGGATGGACGTCCCCAGCATTTT. It translates to CATRPDGRPQHF.

The chain employs TRBV10-3 and TRBJ1-2; D unresolved. The CDR3 runs to 11 residues. Germline V gene sequence: CDR1 ENHRY, CDR2 SYGVKD. The V and J ends lost 8 bases and 7 bases respectively, with 11 bases between them. For the CDR3, the DNA is TGTGCCATCGGGCACAGTTTTGGCTACACCTTC. This encodes CAIGHSFGYTF.

The chain joins TRBV5-8 to TRBJ1-5, with 7 bases matching TRBD1. After removal of 0 bases from V and 9 bases from J, the junction contained 6 bases not matched to a gene. Germline V lookup: CDR1 SGHTS, CDR2 YDEGEE. The CDR3 covers 14 residues. The CDR3 DNA follows: TGTGCCAGCAGCTTGGGTACAGGGGAGGGGCCCCAGCATTTT. Translation gives CASSLGTGEGPQHF.

The chain recombines TRBV5-5 with TRBJ1-2; D not resolved. The V end was cut by 0 bases, the J end by 3 bases, with 9 bases between. Germline CDR1 SGHKS, CDR2 YYEKEE (reference sequence). The CDR3 is 14 amino acids. In nucleotides, the CDR3 is TGTGCCAGCAGCTTGGCCATGGATCACTATGGCTACACCTTC. This sequence encodes CASSLAMDHYGYTF.